The 6 T cell receptor beta chains below were found in one sample sequenced in a study of control samples from healthy donors and cancer patients. Repertoires were generated with immunoSEQ multiplex PCR, while TCRdb's copy carries only in-frame clones and drops some. The repertoire has 99,000 or so clones, about four fifths of them found once; the top ten carry less than 15%. Specimen: blood. The receptor source for this set is a woman between 50 and 59 years old in good health.

This rearrangement joins TRBV6-2 or TRBV6-3 to TRBJ2-7; a weak D match, TRBD2 (5 bases). This CDR3 is 11 amino acids long. The V end was cut by 6 bases, the J end by 6 bases, with 9 bases between. CDR1 and CDR2 from the germline V gene are MNHEY and SVGEGT. The CDR3 is CASSDYLEQYF. The CDR3 bases are TGTGCCAGCAGCGACTATCTCGAGCAGTACTTC.

The chain carries TRBV4-3 and TRBJ1-5, with D possibly matching TRBD1 (6 bases). The germline CDR1 and CDR2 sequences are LGHNA and YSLEER. V lost 1 base and J lost 5, with 12 bases in between. This CDR3 is 15 amino acids long. CDR3 DNA sequence: TGCGCCAGCAGCCAAGGGGCGGACAGATATCAGCCCCAGCATTTT. As protein: CASSQGADRYQPQHF.

V gene TRBV10-3 combines with J gene TRBJ1-6; maybe TRBD1 (5 bases). Trimming removed 6 bases from V and 7 bases from J, with 13 bases in between. From germline, CDR1 is ENHRY and CDR2 SYGVKD. This CDR3 contains 14 residues. CDR3 sequence (DNA): TGTGCCATCAGCGGGACGGGAGGGAATTCACCCCTCCACTTT. It codes for CAISGTGGNSPLHF.

The chain joins TRBV4-3 to TRBJ1-5, with D unclear. This CDR3 comprises 13 residues. Per germline, CDR1 LGHNA and CDR2 YSLEER. V shed 4 bases and J shed 7 bases, with 11 bases lying between them. The CDR3 nucleotides are TGCGCCAGCAGCCGCGAGAGGGAGCAGCCCCAGCATTTT. Its translation: CASSREREQPQHF.

This sequence joins TRBV7-8 and TRBJ1-1; D not resolved. V gave up 1 base and J gave up 5 bases, with 11 bases separating them. Germline CDR1 and CDR2: SGHVS and FQNEAQ. CDR3 length: 14 amino acids. CDR3 DNA sequence: TGTGCCAGCAGCTTAGTAGGGATCGGGACTGAAGCTTTCTTT. This gives the protein CASSLVGIGTEAFF.

V gene TRBV28 combines with J gene TRBJ2-1; the match to TRBD1 covers 7 bases. Trimming took 4 bases from V and 4 from J; bases not matched to a gene: 10. CDR3 length: 16 amino acids. Germline CDR1 reads MDHEN; CDR2 reads SYDVKM. The CDR3 protein is CASSSPQGVPYNEQFF. The CDR3 DNA follows: TGTGCCAGCAGTTCACCCCAGGGGGTACCTTACAATGAGCAGTTCTTC.